Here is one T cell receptor (beta chain) with its context. Antigen: not known. The source of the sample is a study of cytomegalovirus exposure and HLA in healthy donors. Study-level results: Specific recognition of CMV antigens was confirmed in vitro for a few chains (all CMV-associated).

PCR primers comprised 60 Vbeta and 13 Jbeta primers. Profiled with immunoSEQ multiplex PCR; TCRdb holds only in-frame clones, not every one. The repertoire holds roughly 130,000 clones, with around 80% as singletons. The specimen sequenced was PBMCs. This TCR derives from a man aged 25-40 years in good health and CMV-seronegative.

CDR3 residues: CASSLRQGNSPLHF. CDR3 coding DNA: TGTGCCAGCAGTCTTCGACAGGGAAATTCACCCCTCCACTTT. The gene calls are TRBV25-1 and TRBJ1-6, with 7 nucleotides matching TRBD1. Germline CDR1 is MGHDK and CDR2 is SYGVNS. The length of the CDR3 is 14 residues. Unmatched junction bases numbered 5, after V lost 5 bases and J lost 7 bases.